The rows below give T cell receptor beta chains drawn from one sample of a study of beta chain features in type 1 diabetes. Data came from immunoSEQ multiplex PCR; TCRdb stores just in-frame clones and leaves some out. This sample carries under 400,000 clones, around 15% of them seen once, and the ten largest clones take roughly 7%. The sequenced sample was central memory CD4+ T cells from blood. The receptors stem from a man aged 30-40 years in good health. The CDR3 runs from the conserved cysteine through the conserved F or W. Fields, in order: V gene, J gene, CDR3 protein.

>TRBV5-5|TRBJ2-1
CASSQSGDLSYNEQFF
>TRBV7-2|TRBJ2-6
CASRYTGANVLTF
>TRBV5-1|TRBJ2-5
CASSFMGVSRETQYF
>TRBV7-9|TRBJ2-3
CASSFETDTQYF
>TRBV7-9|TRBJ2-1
CASSSTRGTSNEQFF
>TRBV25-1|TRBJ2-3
CASRTPDGTDTQYF
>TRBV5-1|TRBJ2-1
CASSGPGGGTYNEQFF
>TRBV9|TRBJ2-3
CASSPLAGLDTQYF
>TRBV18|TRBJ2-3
CASSPGTQGKADTQYF
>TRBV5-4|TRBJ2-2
CASSLGVSSNTGELFF
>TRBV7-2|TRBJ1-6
CASSTDRARSPLHF
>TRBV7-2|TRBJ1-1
CASSLDRSGVEAFF
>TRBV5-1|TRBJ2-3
CASSLPTSTDTQYF
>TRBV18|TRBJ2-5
CASSPTSQQETQYF
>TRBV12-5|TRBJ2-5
CASGLETQYF
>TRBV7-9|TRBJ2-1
CASSPGLVGNEQFF
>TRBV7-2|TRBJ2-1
CASSQGAGAGVYEQFF
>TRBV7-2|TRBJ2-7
CASSSAYEQYF
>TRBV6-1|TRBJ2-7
CASSDQTSGGLYEQYF
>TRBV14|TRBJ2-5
CASSQWRETQYF
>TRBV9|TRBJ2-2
CASSASSGATTGELFF
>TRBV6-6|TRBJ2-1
CASTLGGGDEQFF
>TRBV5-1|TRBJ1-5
CASSRTGDQPQHF
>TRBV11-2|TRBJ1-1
CASSTGAREAFF
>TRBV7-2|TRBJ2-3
CASSSVAGGLTDTQYF
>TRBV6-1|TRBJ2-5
CASSEAVSQETQYF
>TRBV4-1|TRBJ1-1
CASSQGLLGTEAFF
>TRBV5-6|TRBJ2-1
CASSLGQWYNEQFF
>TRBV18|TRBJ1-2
CASSPQGTGGKYGYTF
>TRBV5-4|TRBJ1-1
CASSFKRGSNTEAFF
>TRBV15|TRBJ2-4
CATTPGALAKNIQYF
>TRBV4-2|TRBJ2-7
CASSRGSYEQYF
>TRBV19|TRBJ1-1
CASSGKQGDTEAFF